This TCR beta chain appears in the sequencing data of a study of T cell changes during pregnancy in multiple sclerosis. This CDR3 is built from 14 residues. Germline V gene data show CDR1 as MDHEN and CDR2 as SYDVKM. Trimming stripped 3 bases from V and 6 bases from J, with 12 bases between. Measured with immunoSEQ multiplex PCR; TCRdb has only the in-frame clones, and not every one. The sample carries 95,000 to 100,000 clones, about 90% recorded once. The specimen comprised peripheral blood, sampled after pregnancy. The chain combines TRBV28 with TRBJ2-1; D gene uncertain. The receptor comes from a female donor in good health, enrolled as a control in a pregnancy study. The CDR3 DNA follows: TGTGCCAGCAGTTTCCCCGACTTTCTCAATGAGCAGTTCTTC. Translating gives CASSFPDFLNEQFF.